Below are 5 T cell receptor beta chains sequenced from a single sample in a study of early T cells in non-severe SARS-CoV-2 infection. TCRdb fed the 5' RACE reads into MiXCR, producing one record per CDR3 protein. The table has approximately 90,000 distinct CDR3 sequences, 15% to 20% seen once. Sample: whole blood, taken at baseline. The receptor set was obtained from an adult who was a healthcare worker with PCR-confirmed SARS-CoV-2 infection or an uninfected control (not recorded which).

This clonotype was seen more than once but under ten times. V and J are TRBV6-6 and TRBJ1-1; no clear D gene. The CDR3 covers 11 residues. The V end lost 10 bases, the J end lost 9 bases, and 15 bases lay between the germline ends. Per the germline V gene, CDR1 is MNHNY and CDR2 is SVGAGI (reference sequence). The CDR3 region has the DNA TGTGCCACCACGGGGAAGGGCAAAGCTTTCTTT. This codes for CATTGKGKAFF.

V is TRBV4-1 and J is TRBJ2-1; no definite D call. This CDR3 is 14 amino acids long. Trimming pared 1 base from V and 4 bases from J, leaving 8 bases between. CDR1 and CDR2 from the germline V gene are MGHRA and YSYEKL. The CDR3 coding sequence is TGCGCCAGCAGCCAAGTTGGAGTTTACAATGAGCAGTTCTTC. Translating gives CASSQVGVYNEQFF.

The chain couples TRBV28 to TRBJ2-5; the D gene is possibly TRBD1 (6 bases). Trimming removed 2 bases at V and 3 bases at J, with 10 bases between. Looked up from germline, CDR1 is MDHEN and CDR2 is SYDVKM. This CDR3 has 14 amino acids. In DNA form, the CDR3 reads TGTGCCAGCAGTTTACAGGGGACCAAAGAGACCCAGTACTTC. It specifies CASSLQGTKETQYF. The full variable domain, completed using reference TRBV28 and TRBJ2-5, is DVKVTQSSRYLVKRTGEKVFLECVQDMDHENMFWYRQDPGLGLRLIYFSYDVKMKEKGDIPEGYSVSREKKERFSLILESASTNQTSMYLCASSLQGTKETQYFGPGTRLLVL.

The genes are TRBV6-6 and TRBJ2-5; 12 bases agree with TRBD2. Germline CDR1 is MNHNY and CDR2 is SVGAGI (reference sequence). The V gene end was trimmed by 9 bases and the J gene end by 5 bases; junction bases not matched to a gene: 13. CDR3 size: 16 residues. The CDR3 DNA sequence: TGTGCCAGTTTTACCGGGACTAGCGGGTTAGGTGAGACCCAGTACTTC. Translated, it gives CASFTGTSGLGETQYF.

This clonotype was seen more than once but under ten times. The genes are TRBV6-4 and TRBJ2-2; D unresolved. This CDR3 has 14 amino acids. V shed 0 bases and J shed 2 bases, with 4 bases lying between them. Germline assignment: CDR1 MRHNA and CDR2 SNTAGT. The CDR3, as DNA: TGTGCCAGCAGTGACTCCTCAAACACCGGGGAGCTGTTTTTT. Protein: CASSDSSNTGELFF.